This entry is about one T cell receptor (beta chain). This sample is part of a study of blood T cell repertoires in COVID-19. Using immunoSEQ multiplex PCR, the repertoire was profiled, and TCRdb retains in-frame clones only, with some absent. Here the sample spans 280,000 or so clones, about 91% being singletons. Trimming removed 5 bases from V and 12 bases from J; junction bases left unmatched: 11. The CDR3 has 14 amino acids. Germline V gives CDR1 MNHEY, CDR2 SMNVEV (reference sequence). The chain is built from TRBV27 and TRBJ2-1; 9 nucleotides line up with TRBD2. Sequenced: peripheral blood. The clonotype comes from a woman younger than 45 who had recovered from COVID-19. CDR3 sequence (DNA): TGTGCCAGCAGTACCCCGGCGGGGGGGCCGTCGCAGTTCTTC. This encodes CASSTPAGGPSQFF.